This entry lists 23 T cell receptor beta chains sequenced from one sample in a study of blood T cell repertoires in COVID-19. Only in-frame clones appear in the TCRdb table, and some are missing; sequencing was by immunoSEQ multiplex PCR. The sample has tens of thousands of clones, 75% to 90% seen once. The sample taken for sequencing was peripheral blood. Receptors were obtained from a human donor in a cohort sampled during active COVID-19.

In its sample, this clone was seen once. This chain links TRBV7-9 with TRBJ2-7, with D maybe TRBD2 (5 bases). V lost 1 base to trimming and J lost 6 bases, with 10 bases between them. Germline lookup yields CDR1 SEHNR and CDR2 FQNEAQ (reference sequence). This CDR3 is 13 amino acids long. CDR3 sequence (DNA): TGTGCCAGCAGCTTAGTAGGCGGGCGCGAGCAGTACTTC. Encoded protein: CASSLVGGREQYF.

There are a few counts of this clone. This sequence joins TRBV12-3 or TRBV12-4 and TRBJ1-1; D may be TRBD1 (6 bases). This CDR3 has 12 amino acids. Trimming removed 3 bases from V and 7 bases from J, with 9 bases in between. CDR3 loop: CASSFVQGEAFF. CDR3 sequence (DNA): TGTGCCAGCAGTTTTGTACAGGGTGAAGCTTTCTTT.

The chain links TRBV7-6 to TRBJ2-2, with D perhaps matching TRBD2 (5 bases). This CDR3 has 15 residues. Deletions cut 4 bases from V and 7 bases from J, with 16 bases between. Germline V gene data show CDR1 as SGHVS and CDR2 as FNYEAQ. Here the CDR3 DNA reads TGTGCCAGCAGCTCCCCTCAGACCGGAGGCGGGGAGCTGTTTTTT. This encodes CASSSPQTGGGELFF.

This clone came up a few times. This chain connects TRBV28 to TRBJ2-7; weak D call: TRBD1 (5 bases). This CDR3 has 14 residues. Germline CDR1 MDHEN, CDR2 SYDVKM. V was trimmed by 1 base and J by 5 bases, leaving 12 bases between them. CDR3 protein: CASSLSGRANEQYF. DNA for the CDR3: TGTGCCAGCAGTTTATCCGGCAGGGCAAACGAGCAGTACTTC.

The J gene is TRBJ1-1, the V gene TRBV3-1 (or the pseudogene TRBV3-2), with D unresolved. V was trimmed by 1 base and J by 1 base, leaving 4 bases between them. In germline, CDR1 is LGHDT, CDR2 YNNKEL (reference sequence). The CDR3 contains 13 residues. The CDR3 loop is CASSQAGNTEAFF. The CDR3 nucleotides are TGTGCCAGCAGCCAAGCGGGGAACACTGAAGCTTTCTTT.

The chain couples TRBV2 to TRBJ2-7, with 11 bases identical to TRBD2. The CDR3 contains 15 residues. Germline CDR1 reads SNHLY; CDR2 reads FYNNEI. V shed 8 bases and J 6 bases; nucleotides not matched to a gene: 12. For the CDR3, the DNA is TGTGCCAGCGGGCACCAACTAGCGGGGGAGGGCGAGCAGTACTTC. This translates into CASGHQLAGEGEQYF.

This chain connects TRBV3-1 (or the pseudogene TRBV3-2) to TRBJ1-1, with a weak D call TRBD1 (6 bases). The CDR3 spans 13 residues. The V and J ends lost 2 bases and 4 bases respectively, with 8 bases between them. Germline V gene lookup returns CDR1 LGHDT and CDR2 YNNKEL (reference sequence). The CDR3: CASSQFRGTEAFF. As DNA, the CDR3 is TGTGCCAGCAGCCAATTCAGGGGCACTGAAGCTTTCTTT.

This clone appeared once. The CDR3 spells CASSTGTGAEKLFF. CDR3 DNA: TGTGCCAGTAGCACCGGGACAGGGGCTGAAAAACTGTTTTTT. The chain recombines TRBV19 with TRBJ1-4; TRBD1 matches at 10 bases. Germline trimming cut 6 bases from V and 7 bases from J; bases unmatched to any gene: 5. Germline V gives CDR1 LNHDA, CDR2 SQIVND (reference sequence). The CDR3 spans 14 residues.

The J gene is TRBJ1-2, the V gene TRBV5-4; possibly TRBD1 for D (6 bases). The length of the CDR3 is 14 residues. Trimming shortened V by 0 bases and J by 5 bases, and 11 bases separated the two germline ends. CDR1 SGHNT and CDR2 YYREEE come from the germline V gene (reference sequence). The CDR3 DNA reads TGTGCCAGCAGCTTGGCTCGGGGGGCATATGGCTACACCTTC. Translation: CASSLARGAYGYTF.

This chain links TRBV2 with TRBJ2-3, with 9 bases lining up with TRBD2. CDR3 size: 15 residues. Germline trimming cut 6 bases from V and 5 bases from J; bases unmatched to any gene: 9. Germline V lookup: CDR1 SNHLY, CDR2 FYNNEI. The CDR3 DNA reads TGTGCCAGCAGGCGTCGCGGGGGGGCGGGAGATACGCAGTATTTT. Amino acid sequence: CASRRRGGAGDTQYF.

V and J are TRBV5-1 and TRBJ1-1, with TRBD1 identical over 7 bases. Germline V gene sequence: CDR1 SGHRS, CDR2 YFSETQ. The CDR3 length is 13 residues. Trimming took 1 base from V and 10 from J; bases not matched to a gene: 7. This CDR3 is CASSLTDRRGAFF. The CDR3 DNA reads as TGCGCCAGCAGCTTGACGGACAGGAGGGGAGCTTTCTTT.

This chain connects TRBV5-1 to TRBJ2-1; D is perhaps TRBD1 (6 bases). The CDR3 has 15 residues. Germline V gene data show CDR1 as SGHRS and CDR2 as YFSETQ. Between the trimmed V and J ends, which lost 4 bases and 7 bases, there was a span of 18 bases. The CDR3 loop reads CASSVPTQGLNEQFF. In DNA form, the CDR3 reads TGCGCCAGCAGCGTCCCCACTCAGGGGCTGAATGAGCAGTTCTTC.

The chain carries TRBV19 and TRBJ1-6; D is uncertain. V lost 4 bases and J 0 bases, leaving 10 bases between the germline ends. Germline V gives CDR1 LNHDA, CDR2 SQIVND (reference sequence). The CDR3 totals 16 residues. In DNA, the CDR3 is TGTGCCAGTAGTACATCTCGGAGCTCCTATAATTCACCCCTCCACTTT. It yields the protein CASSTSRSSYNSPLHF.

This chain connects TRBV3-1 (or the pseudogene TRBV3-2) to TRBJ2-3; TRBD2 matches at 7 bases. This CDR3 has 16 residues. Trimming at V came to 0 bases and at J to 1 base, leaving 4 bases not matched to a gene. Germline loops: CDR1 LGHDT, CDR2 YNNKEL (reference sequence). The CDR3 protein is CASSQDASGGTDTQYF. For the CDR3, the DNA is TGTGCCAGCAGCCAAGATGCTAGCGGAGGCACAGATACGCAGTATTTT.

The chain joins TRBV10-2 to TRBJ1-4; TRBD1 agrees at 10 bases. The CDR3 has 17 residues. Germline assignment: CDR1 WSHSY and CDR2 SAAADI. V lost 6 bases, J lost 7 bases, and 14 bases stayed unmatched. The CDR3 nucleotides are TGCGCCAGCAGGAGGACCCGGGACAGGGGAGTAGGTGAAAAACTGTTTTTT. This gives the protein CASRRTRDRGVGEKLFF.

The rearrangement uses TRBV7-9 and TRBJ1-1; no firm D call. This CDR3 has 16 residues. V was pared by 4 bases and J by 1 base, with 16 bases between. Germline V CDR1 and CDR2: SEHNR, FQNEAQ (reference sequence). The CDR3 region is CASSSLRGGTNTEAFF. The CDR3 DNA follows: TGTGCCAGCAGCTCCTTACGTGGCGGAACGAACACTGAAGCTTTCTTT.

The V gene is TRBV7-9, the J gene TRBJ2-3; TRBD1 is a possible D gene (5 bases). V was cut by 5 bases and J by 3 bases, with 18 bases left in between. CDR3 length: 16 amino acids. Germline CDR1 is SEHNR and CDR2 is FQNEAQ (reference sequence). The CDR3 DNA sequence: TGTGCCAGCAGCGCAACCTCAGGGATACGGACAGATACGCAGTATTTT. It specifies CASSATSGIRTDTQYF.

The CDR3 DNA reads as TGTGCCAGCCAAGGGGGCGGTCAGCCCCAGCATTTT. This codes for CASQGGGQPQHF. The chain joins TRBV27 to TRBJ1-5; 7 bases agree with TRBD1. The germline CDR1 and CDR2 sequences are MNHEY and SMNVEV (reference sequence). V was pared by 8 bases and J by 6 bases, with 4 bases of the junction left unmatched. There are 12 residues in the CDR3.

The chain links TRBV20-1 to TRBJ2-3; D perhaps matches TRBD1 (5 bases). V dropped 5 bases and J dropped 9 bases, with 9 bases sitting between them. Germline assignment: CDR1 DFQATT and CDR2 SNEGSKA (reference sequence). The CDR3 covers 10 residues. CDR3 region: CSAPSGTQYF. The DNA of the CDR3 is TGCAGTGCTCCCTCAGGGACGCAGTATTTT.

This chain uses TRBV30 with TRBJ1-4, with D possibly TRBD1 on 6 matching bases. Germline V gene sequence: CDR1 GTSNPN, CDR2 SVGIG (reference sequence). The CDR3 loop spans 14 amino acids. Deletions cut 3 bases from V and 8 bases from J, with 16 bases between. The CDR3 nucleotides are TGTGCCTGGAGAAGACGGGGGGGGCAGGAAAAACTGTTTTTT. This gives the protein CAWRRRGGQEKLFF.

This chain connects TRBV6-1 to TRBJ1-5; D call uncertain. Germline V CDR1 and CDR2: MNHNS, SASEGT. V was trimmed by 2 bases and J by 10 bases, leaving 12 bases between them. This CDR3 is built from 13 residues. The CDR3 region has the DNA TGTGCCAGCAGTGAAACTCCTCCGGTACCCCAGCATTTT. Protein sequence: CASSETPPVPQHF.

As DNA, the CDR3 is TGTGCCAGCAGATCAGGACACCTAAACGAGGCTTTCTTT. Protein product: CASRSGHLNEAFF. V gene TRBV12-3 or TRBV12-4 combines with J gene TRBJ1-1; D perhaps matches TRBD1 (5 bases). Trimming stripped 6 bases from V and 11 bases from J, with 19 bases between. The CDR3 consists of 13 residues.

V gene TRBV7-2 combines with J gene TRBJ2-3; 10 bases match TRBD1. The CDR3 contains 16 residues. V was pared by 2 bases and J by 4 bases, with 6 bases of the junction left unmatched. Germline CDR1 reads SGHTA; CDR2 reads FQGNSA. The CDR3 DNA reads TGTGCCAGCAGCTTACTTGGGACAGGGGTTCCAGATACGCAGTATTTT. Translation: CASSLLGTGVPDTQYF.